The sequence of this T cell receptor beta chain was determined in a study of identical twins. Study results and caveats: Part of the zero-insertion signal could reflect confounding by invariant MAIT and iNKT cells. The analysis was cross-sectional rather than longitudinal within donors. Models came in too low on out-of-frame TCR alpha sharing in monozygotic twins. Shared out-of-frame alpha sequences (those common to twins) showed excess low generation probability.

Germline V gene data show CDR1 as MGHRA and CDR2 as YSYEKL. The CDR3 covers 15 residues. J gave up 4 bases and V 1 base, and 6 bases lay outside the gene matches. This clonotype has at least ten counts. The antigen is unknown. TCRdb re-derived calls from the 5' RACE reads in MiXCR, one entry per CDR3 protein. Counted here are a few hundred thousand distinct CDR3 sequences, approximately 15% occurring once; the ten biggest clones make up 0.98%. These data are also associated with another study on yellow fever vaccine responses in identical twins.

The chain links TRBV4-1 to TRBJ1-2; 7 bases fit TRBD1. This receptor was identified in a woman in her late teens or twenties in good health. The sequencing input was CD4+ T cells sorted from blood. The CDR3 DNA sequence: TGCGCCAGCAGCCAAGTTACGGGACAGTTCTATGGCTACACCTTC. Translated: CASSQVTGQFYGYTF.